This TCR beta chain was found in a study of shared clonotypes between healthy human individuals. Germline values: CDR1 SGHRS, CDR2 YFSETQ. The junction had 7 bases not matched to a gene; V was cut back by 2 bases and J by 2 bases. CDR3 length: 17 amino acids. This clone was counted once. CD45RA-negative memory and CD45RA+ naive subsets were split from the CD4+ cells. Here immunoSEQ multiplex PCR was the method, and the copy in TCRdb shows in-frame clones only, minus some. The sample lists over a million clones; roughly 80% were seen once. This TCR derives from a man aged 18 to 30 in good health. The gene calls are TRBV5-1 and TRBJ2-3; 11 bases agree with TRBD2. The specimen was memory CD4+ T cells sorted from blood. The subset is: CD45RA-negative fraction. The chain's CDR3 is CASSFTLAGGVTDTQYF. DNA for the CDR3: TGCGCCAGCAGCTTTACATTAGCGGGAGGGGTCACAGATACGCAGTATTTT.